The next 10 T cell receptor beta chains were all read from a single sample in a study of blood T cell repertoires in COVID-19. Produced via immunoSEQ multiplex PCR; TCRdb's table is partial and in-frame only. This table has 200,000 to 250,000 clones, approximately 84% appearing once. Sequenced sample: peripheral blood. The receptors shown here come from a woman aged 25 to 39 who had recovered from COVID-19.

V usage is TRBV5-1 and J usage is TRBJ2-5, with D unclear. The CDR3 sequence is 15 residues long. V lost 0 bases and J 5 bases, leaving 14 bases between the germline ends. Looked up from germline, CDR1 is SGHRS and CDR2 is YFSETQ. CDR3 in amino acids: CASSLAGPNLETQYF. The CDR3 bases are TGCGCCAGCAGCTTGGCGGGTCCTAACCTGGAGACCCAGTACTTC.

J is TRBJ2-2 and V is TRBV19; the D gene is possibly TRBD1 (6 bases). The CDR3 consists of 15 residues. In germline, CDR1 is LNHDA, CDR2 SQIVND (reference sequence). V lost 3 bases and J 5 bases, leaving 13 bases between the germline ends. CDR3 protein: CASSMPAGETGELFF. The DNA of the CDR3 is TGTGCCAGTAGTATGCCGGCAGGGGAAACCGGGGAGCTGTTTTTT.

V gene TRBV2 combines with J gene TRBJ2-1; maybe TRBD2 (6 bases). CDR3 size: 14 residues. V was shortened by 6 bases and J by 5 bases, with 14 bases between the two germline ends. Germline values: CDR1 SNHLY, CDR2 FYNNEI. In nucleotides, the CDR3 is TGTGCCAGCAGATCCTATAGCGGAGACAATGAGCAGTTCTTC. It encodes CASRSYSGDNEQFF.

The chain recombines TRBV7-3 with TRBJ2-2, with D unclear. This CDR3 has 14 residues. V lost 0 bases and J 6 bases, leaving 8 bases between the germline ends. Germline V gene lookup returns CDR1 SGHTA and CDR2 FQGTGA. CDR3 sequence reads: CASSLTPLPGELFF. The CDR3 coding sequence is TGTGCCAGCAGCTTAACCCCTCTCCCCGGGGAGCTGTTTTTT.

This clone was detected only once. The chain couples TRBV29-1 to TRBJ1-6; 7 bases map to TRBD1. Germline CDR1 reads SQVTM; CDR2 reads ANQGSEA. The trim removed 5 bases at V and 8 bases at J, leaving 6 bases unmatched. The CDR3 is 13 amino acids. Here the CDR3 DNA reads TGCAGCGTTCGGAGGGGGCCGGATTCACCCCTCCACTTT. Translation: CSVRRGPDSPLHF.

The chain combines TRBV9 with TRBJ2-1; the match to TRBD2 covers 10 bases. V dropped 4 bases and J dropped 4; count of bases not matched to a gene: 5. Per the germline V gene, CDR1 is SGDLS and CDR2 is YYNGEE. The CDR3 totals 15 residues. For the CDR3, the DNA is TGTGCCAGCAGCCTTCAGCGGGGGGGTTACAATGAGCAGTTCTTC. Protein sequence: CASSLQRGGYNEQFF.

J is TRBJ2-1 and V is TRBV12-5; unclear D gene. Per the germline V gene, CDR1 is LGHNT and CDR2 is FRNRAP. The length of the CDR3 is 11 residues. V was shortened by 6 bases and J by 8 bases, with 8 bases between the two germline ends. This CDR3 reads CASGLADEQFF. The CDR3 coding sequence is TGTGCTAGTGGCTTAGCAGATGAGCAGTTCTTC.

This chain links TRBV15 with TRBJ2-7; possible D gene TRBD1, 6 bases. The germline V and J ends were trimmed by 0 bases and 3 bases, with 12 bases remaining between them. The germline CDR1 and CDR2 sequences are LNHNV and YYDKDF (reference sequence). The CDR3 loop spans 15 amino acids. CDR3 region: CATSRDTRGHYEQYF. The CDR3 bases are TGTGCCACCAGCAGAGATACCAGGGGCCACTACGAGCAGTACTTC.

This chain uses TRBV29-1 with TRBJ1-2; unclear D gene. Trimming removed 4 bases from V and 6 bases from J, with 12 bases in between. This CDR3 contains 12 residues. Germline V CDR1 and CDR2: SQVTM, ANQGSEA. The CDR3 nucleotides read TGCAGCGTTGTGGGGAGGGAAAATGGCTACACCTTC. Translation gives CSVVGRENGYTF.

The chain has TRBV7-3 and TRBJ2-3; 10 bases fit TRBD2. Trimming cost V 0 bases and J 5 bases; bases outside gene matches: 5. CDR1 is SGHTA and CDR2 is FQGTGA in the germline V gene. The CDR3 extends over 16 amino acids. In DNA form, the CDR3 reads TGTGCCAGCAGCTTAACGAGCGGGGGGGCAGGAGATACGCAGTATTTT. This translates into CASSLTSGGAGDTQYF.